This is a list of T cell receptor beta chains from one sample in a study of T cell clones after liver transplantation. The assay was immunoSEQ multiplex PCR, and TCRdb's table has in-frame clones only and misses some. The sample holds over 70,000 clones, approximately 80% seen once. The starting material was CD4+ T cells from blood, obtained 12 months after liver transplant. All receptors derive from a human patient who received a liver transplant. Certain T cells may be donor cells from the graft. CDR3s include the opening cysteine and the closing phenylalanine or tryptophan. The order of the fields is V gene, clone size, D gene, J gene, CDR3 DNA, CDR3 protein. D genes are given only for firm matches. Clone size appears in some rows only: once, few, many, or a class for an expanded clone.

TRBV10-3	-	-	TRBJ2-7	TGTGCCATCACCCCCGAGAGTGGGAACGAGCAGTACTTC	CAITPESGNEQYF
TRBV10-1	-	-	TRBJ1-1	TGCGCCAGCATGCCGGACAGAGCCGGAAGGGGCACTGAAGCTTTCTTT	CASMPDRAGRGTEAFF
TRBV4-1	-	-	TRBJ2-5	TGCGCCAGCAGCCAAGATTGGGCGGCCCAAGAGACCCAGTACTTC	CASSQDWAAQETQYF
TRBV19	-	-	TRBJ1-5	TGTGCCAGTAAAGGCGGGTATCAGCCCCAGCATTTT	CASKGGYQPQHF
TRBV6-1	-	-	TRBJ2-1	TGTGCCAGCAGGGGTAGTGTCTCCTACAATGAGCAGTTCTTC	CASRGSVSYNEQFF
TRBV29-1	-	TRBD2	TRBJ2-3	TGCAGCGTTGAAACAGCGGGGACTAGACCGTATTTT	CSVETAGTRPYF
TRBV7-9	few	TRBD1	TRBJ1-4	TGTGCCAGCAGCCACCGGGACAGGGGGAAGAATGAAAAACTGTTTTTT	CASSHRDRGKNEKLFF
TRBV5-1	-	TRBD2	TRBJ2-7	TGCGCCAGCAGCATCCCTCGACTAGCGGGACCCTACGAGCAGTACTTC	CASSIPRLAGPYEQYF
TRBV2	-	-	TRBJ2-2	TGTGCCAGCAACCTACTAGTTTCCGGGGAGCTGTTTTTT	CASNLLVSGELFF
TRBV5-1	few	-	TRBJ1-2	TGCGCCAGCAGCTACCGGCCCCAGGGAGGCTACACCTTC	CASSYRPQGGYTF
TRBV5-1	-	-	TRBJ1-2	TGCGCCAGCAGCTGGGGGTCGGGGGTTAACTATGGCTACACCTTC	CASSWGSGVNYGYTF
TRBV30	-	TRBD2	TRBJ2-7	TGTGCCTGGAGTTCAGCGGGAGCCTACGAGCAGTACTTC	CAWSSAGAYEQYF
TRBV10-3	-	-	TRBJ1-1	TGTGCCACTCAGAGGGGTGAATACGATGAAGCTTTCTTT	CATQRGEYDEAFF
TRBV27	-	TRBD2	TRBJ2-7	TGTGCCAGCAGTTTAAACGGGAGGCCCTCCTACGAGCAGTACTTC	CASSLNGRPSYEQYF
TRBV6-6	many	-	TRBJ1-5	TGTGCCAGCAGTTACGGAGGGGCTCGCAATCAGCCCCAGCATTTT	CASSYGGARNQPQHF
TRBV15	-	-	TRBJ2-3	TGTGCCACCAGCAGAGTTGAAGATACGCAGTATTTT	CATSRVEDTQYF
TRBV18	-	-	TRBJ1-1	TGTGCCAGCTCACCATATGTCCGGGATTTTAACACTGAAGCTTTCTTT	CASSPYVRDFNTEAFF
TRBV5-1	-	-	TRBJ1-1	TGCGCCAGCAGCTGGGGGGACCAAAGCGGCACTGAAGCTTTCTTT	CASSWGDQSGTEAFF
TRBV28	-	-	TRBJ1-5	TGTGCCAGCAGCCGGACCCGGGAATATCAGCCCCAGCATTTT	CASSRTREYQPQHF
TRBV14	-	TRBD1	TRBJ2-1	TGTGCCAGCAGCCAAGATATGGGGAACAGGGGGCAGTTCTTC	CASSQDMGNRGQFF
TRBV4-3	-	-	TRBJ2-6	TGCGCCAGCAGCCAAGATGAGGGACGGTCTGGGGCCAACGTCCTGACTTTC	CASSQDEGRSGANVLTF
TRBV5-4	-	-	TRBJ1-1	TGTGCCAGCAGCTTGGGCAGGTACACTGAAGCTTTCTTT	CASSLGRYTEAFF
TRBV2	-	-	TRBJ2-1	TGTGCCAGCAGTTCCGGGAACCTTGCTAGTCAGTTCTTC	CASSSGNLASQFF
TRBV19	-	-	TRBJ2-7	TGTGCCAGTAGTATAGGCTACAGGGCCGAGCAGTACTTC	CASSIGYRAEQYF
TRBV18	-	TRBD2	TRBJ2-1	TGTGCCAGCTCAGCGAGCGGGAGTAACAATGAGCAGTTCTTC	CASSASGSNNEQFF
TRBV18	-	-	TRBJ2-5	TGTGCCAGCTCACCAGGGGGCGGCCAAGAGACCCAGTACTTC	CASSPGGGQETQYF
TRBV19	-	-	TRBJ2-6	TGTGCCAGTAGTACAGGGGCTGGGGCCAACGTCCTGACTTTC	CASSTGAGANVLTF
TRBV9	-	-	TRBJ2-2	TGTGCCAGCAGCGTAAAAGGGTCGAACACCGGGGAGCTGTTTTTT	CASSVKGSNTGELFF
TRBV15	once	-	TRBJ2-1	TGTGCCACCAGCAGAGGGAGTTACAATGAGCAGTTCTTC	CATSRGSYNEQFF